Listed below are T cell receptor gamma chains from one sample, sequenced in a study of human gamma delta and Vdelta1 T cells. Antigen specificity for these receptors is unknown. TCRdb reran clone calling via CATT on the PCR reads. The table records over 4,000 gamma-chain clones, about 30% of them present only once. Sequencing was performed on Vdelta1 gamma-delta T cells from blood grown in culture (DOT cells). All receptors derive from a human donor in good health. CDR3s include the opening cysteine and the closing phenylalanine or tryptophan. Each record gives: J gene, clone size, V gene, CDR3 protein, CDR3 DNA. Not all rows give a size; the values are once, few, many and, for expanded clones, a class.

J gene: TRGJ1/TRGJ2
clone size: .
V gene: TRGV2
CDR3 protein: CATWDGYYKKLF
CDR3 DNA: TGTGCCACCTGGGACGGGTACTATAAGAAACTCTTT

J gene: TRGJ1/TRGJ2
clone size: few
V gene: TRGV2
CDR3 protein: CATWDGPNYYKKLF
CDR3 DNA: TGTGCCACCTGGGACGGGCCAAATTATTATAAGAAACTCTTT

J gene: TRGJP2
clone size: .
V gene: TRGV3
CDR3 protein: CATWDRLGSDWIKTF
CDR3 DNA: TGTGCCACCTGGGACAGGCTTGGTAGTGATTGGATCAAGACGTTT

J gene: TRGJ1/TRGJ2
clone size: few
V gene: TRGV9
CDR3 protein: CALWGSRYYKKLF
CDR3 DNA: TGTGCCTTGTGGGGTTCGAGGTATTATAAGAAACTCTTT

J gene: TRGJ1/TRGJ2
clone size: few
V gene: TRGV3
CDR3 protein: CATWVGNKKLF
CDR3 DNA: TGTGCCACCTGGGTCGGGAATAAGAAACTCTTT

J gene: TRGJ1/TRGJ2
clone size: .
V gene: TRGV4
CDR3 protein: CATWDALSNYYKKLF
CDR3 DNA: TGTGCCACCTGGGATGCCCTCTCGAATTATTATAAGAAACTCTTT

J gene: TRGJ1/TRGJ2
clone size: .
V gene: TRGV2
CDR3 protein: CATWDGPLLYYKKLF
CDR3 DNA: TGTGCCACCTGGGACGGGCCGCTTCTTTATTATAAGAAACTCTTT

J gene: TRGJ1/TRGJ2
clone size: once
V gene: TRGV9
CDR3 protein: CALWEVPNYYKKLF
CDR3 DNA: TGTGCCTTGTGGGAGGTCCCGAATTATTATAAGAAACTCTTT

J gene: TRGJ1/TRGJ2
clone size: .
V gene: TRGV9
CDR3 protein: CALWEVQTTEKKNYYKKLF
CDR3 DNA: TGTGCCTTGTGGGAGGTGCAAACGACCGAAAAGAAGAATTATTATAAGAAACTCTTT

J gene: TRGJP1
clone size: .
V gene: TRGV2
CDR3 protein: CATWDGPVGWFKIF
CDR3 DNA: TGTGCCACCTGGGACGGGCCGGTGGGTTGGTTCAAGATATTT

J gene: TRGJ1/TRGJ2
clone size: few
V gene: TRGV2
CDR3 protein: CATWDGVPISNYYKKLF
CDR3 DNA: TGTGCCACCTGGGACGGCGTACCCATTTCGAATTATTATAAGAAACTCTTT

J gene: TRGJ1/TRGJ2
clone size: few
V gene: TRGV4
CDR3 protein: CATWDSNPIYYKKLF
CDR3 DNA: TGTGCCACCTGGGATAGTAATCCGATTTATTATAAGAAACTCTTT

J gene: TRGJP2
clone size: medium-sized
V gene: TRGV4
CDR3 protein: CATWDGSDWIKTF
CDR3 DNA: TGTGCCACCTGGGACGGCAGTGATTGGATCAAGACGTTT

J gene: TRGJP2
clone size: .
V gene: TRGV10
CDR3 protein: CAASRCSDWIKTF
CDR3 DNA: TGTGCTGCGTCCAGGTGTAGTGATTGGATCAAGACGTTT

J gene: TRGJ1/TRGJ2
clone size: few
V gene: TRGV9
CDR3 protein: CALWEASKKLF
CDR3 DNA: TGTGCCTTGTGGGAGGCGTCAAAGAAACTCTTT

J gene: TRGJP2
clone size: .
V gene: TRGV4
CDR3 protein: CATWDGRGSSDWIKTF
CDR3 DNA: TGTGCCACCTGGGACGGGCGCGGGAGTAGTGATTGGATCAAGACGTTT

J gene: TRGJ1/TRGJ2
clone size: .
V gene: TRGV3
CDR3 protein: CATWDKFYYKKLF
CDR3 DNA: TGTGCCACCTGGGACAAGTTTTATTATAAGAAACTCTTT

J gene: TRGJ1/TRGJ2
clone size: few
V gene: TRGV8
CDR3 protein: CATWPYKKLF
CDR3 DNA: TGTGCCACCTGGCCCTATAAGAAACTCTTT

J gene: TRGJP2
clone size: few
V gene: TRGV2
CDR3 protein: CATWDVNDWIKTF
CDR3 DNA: TGTGCCACCTGGGACGTCAATGATTGGATCAAGACGTTT

J gene: TRGJ1/TRGJ2
clone size: .
V gene: TRGV5P
CDR3 protein: CATWGFYYKKLF
CDR3 DNA: TGTGCCACCTGGGGTTTTTATTATAAGAAACTCTTT

J gene: TRGJ1/TRGJ2
clone size: .
V gene: TRGV10
CDR3 protein: CAAWDQGRYYKKLF
CDR3 DNA: TGTGCTGCGTGGGACCAGGGGCGATATTATAAGAAACTCTTT

J gene: TRGJP
clone size: .
V gene: TRGV9
CDR3 protein: CALWEMQELGKKIKVF
CDR3 DNA: TGTGCCTTGTGGGAGATGCAAGAGTTGGGCAAAAAAATCAAGGTATTT

J gene: TRGJ1/TRGJ2
clone size: few
V gene: TRGV5P
CDR3 protein: CATWGRLLSRYYKKLF
CDR3 DNA: TGTGCCACCTGGGGCAGGCTACTTTCGCGGTATTATAAGAAACTCTTT

J gene: TRGJ1/TRGJ2
clone size: .
V gene: TRGV4
CDR3 protein: CATWVLGYGYYKKLF
CDR3 DNA: TGTGCCACCTGGGTCCTTGGGTATGGGTATTATAAGAAACTCTTT

J gene: TRGJ1/TRGJ2
clone size: .
V gene: TRGV3
CDR3 protein: CATWDRPKKLF
CDR3 DNA: TGTGCCACCTGGGACAGACCTAAGAAACTCTTT